A selection of T cell receptor beta chains follows, all from one sample in a study of blood T cells in healthy people across ages. One entry per CDR3 protein, called by TCRdb with MiXCR from the 5' RACE reads. This sample has 920,000 or so distinct CDR3 sequences, with over 35% found just once. The sequencing input was blood. Receptors were obtained from an older woman in good health. Each CDR3 is given with its conserved first and last residue. Fields, in order: CDR3 DNA, CDR3 protein, CDR3 length, V gene, J gene, D gene, clone size. D genes are given only for firm matches. Clone size is shown for a subset of rows, as once, few, many or a class of expanded clone.

TGTGCCAGCAGTTACTCGTACACGGCGGACACTGAAGCTTTCTTT,CASSYSYTADTEAFF,15,TRBV6-5,TRBJ1-1,NA,few
TGTGCCAGCAGCTTTCGACAGGACTACACAGATACGCAGTATTTT,CASSFRQDYTDTQYF,15,TRBV11-2,TRBJ2-3,NA,few
TGCAGTGCGGGGGACAGGGGGCTAGGTATGGGCAATCAGCCCCAGCATTTT,CSAGDRGLGMGNQPQHF,17,TRBV20-1,TRBJ1-5,TRBD1,NA
TGTGCCAGCACCGGCGTACTTGGTACAGATACGCAGTATTTT,CASTGVLGTDTQYF,14,TRBV27,TRBJ2-3,NA,few
TGTGCCAGCAAACCGGGACAGCAGGAAGGGGACTTTACCTACGCGCAGTACTTC,CASKPGQQEGDFTYAQYF,18,TRBV12-3/TRBV12-4,TRBJ2-5,NA,NA
TGTGCCAGCTCACCAGAAAACAGTCAGCCCCAGCATTTT,CASSPENSQPQHF,13,TRBV18,TRBJ1-5,NA,NA
TGTGCCAGCAGCCCCTTTTCGGGAGAGTCCTACGAGCAGTACTTC,CASSPFSGESYEQYF,15,TRBV28,TRBJ2-7,NA,NA
TGTGCCAGCAGTGATCCTGGGGTAGCGGGAGGTTACGAGCAGTACTTC,CASSDPGVAGGYEQYF,16,TRBV6-1,TRBJ2-7,TRBD2,NA
TGTGCCAGCAGAAGAATCCAACTAGCGGGCACCTACAAGGAGCAGTTCTTC,CASRRIQLAGTYKEQFF,17,TRBV6-1,TRBJ2-1,TRBD2,once
TGCGCCAGCAGCCCCACAGGGGTAGTAGCTGGAGGAGAGACCCAGTACTTC,CASSPTGVVAGGETQYF,17,TRBV5-1,TRBJ2-5,TRBD1,NA
TGTGCCACCAGCCTTCGACTCGCAAATGAGCAGTTCTTC,CATSLRLANEQFF,13,TRBV15,TRBJ2-1,NA,few
TGTGCCAGCAGCTTTCAATTGGGGGAGGAGACCCAGTACTTC,CASSFQLGEETQYF,14,TRBV11-2,TRBJ2-5,NA,few
TGCAGCGTTGACGGGGGGCGGGGGGTTCAAGAGACCCAGTACTTC,CSVDGGRGVQETQYF,15,TRBV29-1,TRBJ2-5,TRBD2,few
TGTGCCACCAGCAGATCTGCGGGAGCAATCCATGTTACAGATACGCAGTATTTT,CATSRSAGAIHVTDTQYF,18,TRBV15,TRBJ2-3,TRBD2,few
TGTGCCAGTAGCGCCTGGAGACAGTACACTGAAGCTTTCTTT,CASSAWRQYTEAFF,14,TRBV19,TRBJ1-1,NA,NA
TGTGCCAGCAGCCCCTCCGGGCAGTGGGGGGAGACCCAGTACTTC,CASSPSGQWGETQYF,15,TRBV28,TRBJ2-5,NA,NA
TGTGCCAGCTCACCACGGGGGAACACAGATACGCAGTATTTT,CASSPRGNTDTQYF,14,TRBV18,TRBJ2-3,NA,few
TGCGCCAGCAGCTTGGCTAACAGGGTCGACTACGAGCAGTACTTC,CASSLANRVDYEQYF,15,TRBV5-1,TRBJ2-7,NA,many
TGCGCCAGCAGCCAGCGGAGGGAAGCAGATACGCAGTATTTT,CASSQRREADTQYF,14,TRBV10-2,TRBJ2-3,NA,once
TGTGCCAGCAGTTACTCGATCAGAAAAGCTAGCACAGATACGCAGTATTTT,CASSYSIRKASTDTQYF,17,TRBV6-2/TRBV6-3,TRBJ2-3,NA,few
TGTGCCTGGAGTGTAAATTCAGGAGAGACCCAGTTCTTC,CAWSVNSGETQFF,13,TRBV30,TRBJ2-1,NA,NA
TGTGCCAGCAGTTCAGAGCGGGAGCAAGGGGATGAGCAGTTCTTC,CASSSEREQGDEQFF,15,TRBV28,TRBJ2-1,TRBD2,NA